The T cell receptor (beta chain) under discussion was sequenced for a study of cytomegalovirus exposure and HLA in healthy donors. Study information: Sequencing of roughly 180 million T cells in an earlier analysis found 95 million to 120 million unique TCR beta sequences.

Study outcomes and limitations: It was reportedly the case that the classifier diagnosed cytomegalovirus status with high specificity and sensitivity. In a later analysis, HLA-associated TCR beta chains were more clonally expanded than equally common others.

PCR involved 60 Vbeta and 13 Jbeta primers. Assay: immunoSEQ multiplex PCR; the TCRdb copy retains only in-frame clones and omits some. The repertoire holds approximately 160,000 clones, with roughly four fifths as singletons. Trimming took off 6 bases at V and 4 bases at J, with 20 bases between the two ends. CDR3 length: 16 residues. CDR1 is SGHRS, CDR2 YFSETQ, per germline. With regard to this clone: Antigen: not known.

The receptor was isolated from a girl aged 2 to 9 in good health and CMV-seropositive. The sequencing sample was made of PBMCs. This chain connects TRBV5-1 to TRBJ2-1; TRBD1 is a possible D gene (7 bases). As DNA, the CDR3 is TGCGCCAGCACACCCCCAGGGGCAGGGGGGTACAATGAGCAGTTCTTC. It codes for CASTPPGAGGYNEQFF. Full variable domain (outside the CDR3, taken from reference TRBV5-1 and TRBJ2-1): KAGVTQTPRYLIKTRGQQVTLSCSPISGHRSVSWYQQTPGQGLQFLFEYFSETQRNKGNFPGRFSGRQFSNSRSEMNVSTLELGDSALYLCASTPPGAGGYNEQFFGPGTRLTVL.